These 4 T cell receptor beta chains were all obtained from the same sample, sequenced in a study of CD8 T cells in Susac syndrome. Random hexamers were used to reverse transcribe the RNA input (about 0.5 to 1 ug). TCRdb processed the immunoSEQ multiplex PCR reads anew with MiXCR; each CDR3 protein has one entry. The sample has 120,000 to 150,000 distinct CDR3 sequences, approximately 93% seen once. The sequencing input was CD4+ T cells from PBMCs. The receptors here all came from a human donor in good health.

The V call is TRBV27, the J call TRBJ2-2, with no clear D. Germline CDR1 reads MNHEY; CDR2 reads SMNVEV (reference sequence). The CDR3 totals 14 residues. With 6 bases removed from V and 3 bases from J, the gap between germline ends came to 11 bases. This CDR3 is CASRTSQYTGELFF. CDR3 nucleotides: TGTGCCAGCAGAACCTCACAATACACCGGGGAGCTGTTTTTT.

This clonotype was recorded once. The CDR3 here is CSADQGVVGYGYTF. CDR3 DNA sequence: TGCAGTGCAGACCAGGGAGTTGTTGGTTATGGCTACACCTTC. The chain uses TRBV20-1 and TRBJ1-2, with a possible D match to TRBD1 (5 bases). Germline V gene data show CDR1 as DFQATT and CDR2 as SNEGSKA (reference sequence). The length of the CDR3 is 14 residues. Trimming cost V 6 bases and J 5 bases, with 19 bases left between them.

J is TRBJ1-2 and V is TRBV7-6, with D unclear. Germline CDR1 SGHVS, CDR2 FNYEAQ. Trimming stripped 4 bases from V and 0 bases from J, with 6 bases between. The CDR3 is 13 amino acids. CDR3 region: CASSSKSNYGYTF. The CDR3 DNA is TGTGCCAGCAGCTCGAAGTCTAACTATGGCTACACCTTC.

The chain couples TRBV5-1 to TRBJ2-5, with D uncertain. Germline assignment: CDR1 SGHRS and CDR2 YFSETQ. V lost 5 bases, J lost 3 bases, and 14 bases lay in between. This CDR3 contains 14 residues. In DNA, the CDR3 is TGCGCCAGCAGTCGGACGGACGGAGAAGAGACCCAGTACTTC. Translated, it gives CASSRTDGEETQYF. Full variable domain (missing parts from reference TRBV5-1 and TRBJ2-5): KAGVTQTPRYLIKTRGQQVTLSCSPISGHRSVSWYQQTPGQGLQFLFEYFSETQRNKGNFPGRFSGRQFSNSRSEMNVSTLELGDSALYLCASSRTDGEETQYFGPGTRLLVL.